A single sample is the source of the 10 T cell receptor beta chains below, sequenced in a study of T-cell memory formation after mild COVID-19. TCRdb reprocessed the 5' RACE reads with MiXCR, giving one entry per CDR3 protein. The data show fewer than 350,000 distinct CDR3 sequences, roughly 8% seen once. Sequences were obtained from PBMCs or a T cell subset sorted from them (not recorded which). These receptors all come from a man between 18 and 35 years old who had mild COVID-19 (a few samples of this study predate the infection). Cell type and time point are not known.

This clonotype occurred a few times. This chain uses TRBV5-1 with TRBJ2-5; 9 bases map to TRBD1. The J segment lost 5 bases and the V segment lost 0 bases, leaving 11 bases of the junction unmatched. CDR1 is SGHRS and CDR2 is YFSETQ in the germline V gene. This CDR3 spans 17 amino acids. The CDR3 DNA is TGCGCCAGCAGCTTGGGTGTTGGGGACAGGGCGGTGGAGACCCAGTACTTC. Its protein product is CASSLGVGDRAVETQYF.

This clonotype was seen repeatedly, ten times or more. The V call is TRBV4-3, the J call TRBJ2-5, with 7 bases identical to TRBD1. The CDR3 sequence is 18 residues long. With V trimmed by 4 bases and J by 2 bases, 16 bases remained unmatched. The germline gives CDR1 LGHNA, CDR2 YSLEER. CDR3 sequence: CASSRGLRETTGQETQYF. The DNA of the CDR3 is TGCGCCAGCAGCCGCGGACTCCGAGAAACGACAGGGCAAGAGACCCAGTACTTC.

This clonotype has more than one count but fewer than ten. Here the CDR3 reads CSARSTMGELFF. DNA of the CDR3: TGCAGTGCTAGATCCACCATGGGAGAACTGTTTTTT. The chain recombines TRBV20-1 with TRBJ1-4; no definite D call. V was pared by 2 bases and J by 12 bases, with 13 bases between. CDR3 size: 12 residues. CDR1 and CDR2 (germline): DFQATT, SNEGSKA (reference sequence).

At least ten counts were recorded for this clonotype. This chain uses TRBV7-6 with TRBJ1-1; 11 positions agree with TRBD1. Looked up from germline, CDR1 is SGHVS and CDR2 is FNYEAQ. This CDR3 contains 16 residues. V lost 1 base, J lost 5 bases, and 6 bases stayed unmatched. The CDR3 is CASSLGSGTGGTEAFF. In nucleotides, the CDR3 is TGTGCCAGCAGCTTAGGGTCCGGGACAGGGGGAACTGAAGCTTTCTTT.

V and J are TRBV6-5 and TRBJ2-5, with 7 bases that match TRBD2. With V trimmed by 2 bases and J by 4 bases, 4 bases remained unmatched. CDR3 length: 14 residues. Germline V gene data show CDR1 as MNHEY and CDR2 as SVGAGI. The CDR3: CASSYRGGRETQYF. CDR3 coding DNA: TGTGCCAGCAGTTACCGGGGAGGGAGAGAGACCCAGTACTTC.

This chain links TRBV5-1 with TRBJ2-1; D is possibly TRBD1 or TRBD2 (5 bases each). From germline, CDR1 is SGHRS and CDR2 YFSETQ. The CDR3 is 14 residues long. The V and J ends lost 4 bases and 5 bases respectively, with 13 bases between them. CDR3 amino acids: CASSVRRGDNEQFF. The CDR3, as DNA: TGCGCCAGCAGCGTCCGGAGAGGGGACAATGAGCAGTTCTTC.

This clonotype was picked up a small number of times. The rearrangement links TRBV5-5 to TRBJ1-3, with D hard to call. This CDR3 comprises 14 residues. Germline V lookup: CDR1 SGHKS, CDR2 YYEKEE (reference sequence). V was shortened by 0 bases and J by 9 bases, with 13 bases between the two germline ends. CDR3 amino acids: CASSLGAARGTIYF. The CDR3 bases are TGTGCCAGCAGCTTGGGCGCCGCCCGGGGCACCATATATTTT.

This clonotype showed up just a few times. This rearrangement joins TRBV6-2 or TRBV6-3 to TRBJ2-1; 7 positions match TRBD2. Germline CDR1 reads MNHEY; CDR2 reads SVGEGT. V shed 5 bases and J 5 bases; nucleotides not matched to a gene: 9. CDR3 length: 15 residues. The CDR3 reads CASSQPSGGNNEQFF. The DNA of the CDR3 is TGTGCCAGCAGTCAACCTAGCGGCGGAAACAATGAGCAGTTCTTC.

Only a few counts were recorded for this clonotype. The chain is built from TRBV29-1 and TRBJ1-3; no firm D call. The CDR3 contains 13 residues. Germline loops: CDR1 SQVTM, CDR2 ANQGSEA. Trimming cost V 4 bases and J 1 base, with 8 bases left between them. Here the CDR3 reads CSVVPGSGNTIYF. The DNA for the CDR3 is TGCAGCGTTGTGCCCGGGTCTGGAAACACCATATATTTT.

This clonotype was detected a few times. The chain has TRBV2 and TRBJ1-5, with D unresolved. The CDR3 runs 13 residues. Trimming shortened V by 3 bases and J by 1 base, and 4 bases separated the two germline ends. The germline CDR1 and CDR2 sequences are SNHLY and FYNNEI. CDR3 coding DNA: TGTGCCAGCAGTGATGAGAGCAATCAGCCCCAGCATTTT. This codes for CASSDESNQPQHF.